This T cell receptor (beta chain) was captured by sequencing in a study of molecular identifiers for immune sequencing clone quantification. This clonotype turned up a few times. MiXCR, applied by TCRdb to the PCR reads, yields one record per CDR3 protein. The sample carries hundreds of thousands of distinct CDR3 sequences, about 25% recorded once. The CDR3 contains 15 residues. In germline, CDR1 is MNHEY, CDR2 SVGEGT. The junction had 10 bases not matched to a gene; V was cut back by 6 bases and J by 6 bases. Sequenced input: naive CD8+ T cells from blood, with Jurkat cell RNA spiked in. The subset here: FACS-sorted CD8+CD4-CCR7+CD45RA+ naive T cells. This chain joins TRBV6-2 or TRBV6-3 and TRBJ1-4; the match to TRBD1 covers 7 bases. This TCR was sampled from a human donor in good health. Some libraries in this study had Jurkat cell RNA spiked in. The CDR3 DNA reads as TGTGCCAGCAGCTTCCGGACAGGTTACTATGAAAAACTGTTTTTT. Its translation is CASSFRTGYYEKLFF.